This T cell receptor beta chain was recorded in a study of blood T cell repertoires in COVID-19. Whole-study context: Material from acute and convalescent COVID-19 was sourced from the United States, Italy and Spain. Sample material is recorded as cDNA or gDNA derived from T cells, B-cell-depleted T cells, or PBMCs.

In the original analysis: For nucleated cells, counts were estimated from reference gene primer amplification. The repertoire was sequenced with immunoSEQ multiplex PCR; TCRdb's copy has only in-frame clones and lacks some. D and trimming were read from the DNA, whereas the V and J calls and clone size are those reported in that table. The sample has about 300,000 clones; more than 70% are singletons. CDR1 is ENHRY, CDR2 SYGVKD, per germline. This CDR3 is built from 15 residues. The V and J ends lost 3 bases and 0 bases respectively, with 12 bases between them. Sequences were obtained from peripheral blood. The rearrangement links TRBV10-3 to TRBJ2-7; D is uncertain. The TCR sequence derives from a man aged 18 to 29 who had recovered from COVID-19. CDR3 nucleotides: TGTGCCATCAGTGACGGCGAGCGAAGCTCCTACGAGCAGTACTTC. It encodes CAISDGERSSYEQYF.